This T cell receptor beta chain was recovered during a study of blood T cell repertoires in COVID-19. Profiled with immunoSEQ multiplex PCR; TCRdb holds only in-frame clones, not every one. The table includes fewer than 250,000 clones, about four fifths detected once. This clone was seen just once. Sequencing was performed on PBMCs or T cells enriched from blood (not recorded which). The receptor was isolated from a woman aged 30 to 39 who had been exposed to COVID-19.

The CDR3 protein is CASSLPRGEAFF. In DNA form, the CDR3 reads TGTGCCAGCAGCTTGCCCCGGGGTGAAGCTTTCTTT. This chain uses TRBV5-8 with TRBJ1-1, with D unclear. V lost 1 base and J 7 bases, leaving 8 bases between the germline ends. The germline V gene has CDR1 SGHTS and CDR2 YDEGEE. The CDR3 consists of 12 residues.